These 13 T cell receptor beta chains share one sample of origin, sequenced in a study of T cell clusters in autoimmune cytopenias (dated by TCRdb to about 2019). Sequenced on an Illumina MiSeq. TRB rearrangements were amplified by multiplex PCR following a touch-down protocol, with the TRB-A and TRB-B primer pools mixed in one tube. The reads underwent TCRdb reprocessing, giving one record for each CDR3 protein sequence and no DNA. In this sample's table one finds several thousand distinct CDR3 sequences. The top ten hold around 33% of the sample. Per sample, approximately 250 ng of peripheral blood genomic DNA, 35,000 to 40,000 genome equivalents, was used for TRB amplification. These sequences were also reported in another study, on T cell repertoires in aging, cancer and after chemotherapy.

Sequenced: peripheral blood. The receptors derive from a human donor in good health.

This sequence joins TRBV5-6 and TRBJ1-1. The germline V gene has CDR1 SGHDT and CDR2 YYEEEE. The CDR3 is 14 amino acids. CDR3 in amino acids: CASSTGTIGTEAFF.

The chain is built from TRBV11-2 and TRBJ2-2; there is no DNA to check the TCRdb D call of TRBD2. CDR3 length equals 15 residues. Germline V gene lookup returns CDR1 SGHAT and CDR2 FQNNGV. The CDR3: CASSSRLVGTGELFF.

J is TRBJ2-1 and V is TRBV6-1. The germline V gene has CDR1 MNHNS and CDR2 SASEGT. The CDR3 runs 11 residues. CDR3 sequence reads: CASSEFIELFF.

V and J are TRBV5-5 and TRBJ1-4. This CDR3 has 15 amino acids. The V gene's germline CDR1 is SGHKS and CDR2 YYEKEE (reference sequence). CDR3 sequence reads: CASSSWEGPNEKLFF.

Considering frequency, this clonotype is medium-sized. CDR3 residues: CSVESNYGYTF. V and J are TRBV29-1 and TRBJ1-2. Germline CDR1 is SQVTM and CDR2 is ANQGSEA. This CDR3 region has 11 residues.

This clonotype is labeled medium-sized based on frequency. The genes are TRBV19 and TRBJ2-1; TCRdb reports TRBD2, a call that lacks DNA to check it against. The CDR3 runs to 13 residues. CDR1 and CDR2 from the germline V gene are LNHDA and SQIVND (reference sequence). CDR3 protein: CATGLAGGYEQFF.

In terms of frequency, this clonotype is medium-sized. The CDR3 reads CASSNVGDTYGYTF. The genes are TRBV19 and TRBJ1-2; with no DNA, the TCRdb D assignment of TRBD1 cannot be verified. Per germline, CDR1 LNHDA and CDR2 SQIVND (reference sequence). There are 14 residues in the CDR3.

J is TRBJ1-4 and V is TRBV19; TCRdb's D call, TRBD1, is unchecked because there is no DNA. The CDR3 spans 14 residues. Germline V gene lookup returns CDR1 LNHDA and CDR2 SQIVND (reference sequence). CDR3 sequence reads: CASREPPGRSKLFF.

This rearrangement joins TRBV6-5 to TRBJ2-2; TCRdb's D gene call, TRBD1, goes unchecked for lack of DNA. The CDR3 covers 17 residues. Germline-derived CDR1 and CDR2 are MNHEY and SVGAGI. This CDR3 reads CASSEVGRQGHTGELFF.

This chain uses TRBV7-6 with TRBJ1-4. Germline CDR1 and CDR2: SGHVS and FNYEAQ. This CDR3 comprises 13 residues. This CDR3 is CASSLAHREKLFF.

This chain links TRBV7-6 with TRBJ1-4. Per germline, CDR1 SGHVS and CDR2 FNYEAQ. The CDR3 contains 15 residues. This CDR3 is CATSGGRGANEKLFF.

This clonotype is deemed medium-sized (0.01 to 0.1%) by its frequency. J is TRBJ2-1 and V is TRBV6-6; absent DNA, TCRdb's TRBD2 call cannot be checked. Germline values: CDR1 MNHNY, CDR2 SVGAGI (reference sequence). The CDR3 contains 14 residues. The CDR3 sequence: CASSRGTSEIEQFF.

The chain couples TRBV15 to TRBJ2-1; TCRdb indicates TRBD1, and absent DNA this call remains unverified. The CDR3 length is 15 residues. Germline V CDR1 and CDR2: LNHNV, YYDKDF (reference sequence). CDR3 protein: CATSLGRGDYNEQFF.